This T cell receptor beta chain derives from a study of graft-versus-host responses after intestinal transplantation. For the study at large: Recipients had transplants, and these were multivisceral, liver-intestinal, or isolated intestinal. Recipients were all induced with anti-thymocyte globulin, then given tacrolimus and steroids for around three years.

For this clone: Its specificity is unknown.

CDR1 and CDR2 (germline): MNHEY, SMNVEV (reference sequence). V dropped 11 bases and J dropped 0; count of bases not matched to a gene: 7. The CDR3 runs 13 residues. Profiling relied on immunoSEQ multiplex PCR, and the TCRdb table lists in-frame clones only, not all of them. Of about 51,000 clones listed, roughly 90% are singletons. The origin of this receptor is a human donor who was the organ donor for an intestinal transplant. The chain is built from TRBV27 and TRBJ2-7, with 7 bases matching TRBD1. The input for sequencing was unstimulated CD4+ T cells sorted from spleen or lymph node cells, taken before transplant. CDR3 region: CAGRDRLSYEQYF. As DNA, the CDR3 is TGTGCCGGACGGGACAGACTCTCCTACGAGCAGTACTTC.